The subject of this entry is one T cell receptor beta chain. The sample belongs to a study of blood T cell repertoires in COVID-19. About the research overall: From the United States, Italy and Spain came samples of acute and convalescent COVID-19. From T cells, B-cell-depleted T cells, or PBMCs came the material, which was cDNA or gDNA.

Germline loops: CDR1 MNHEY, CDR2 SVGAGI. The CDR3 runs to 14 residues. With 7 bases removed from V and 0 bases from J, the gap between germline ends came to 11 bases. In the original analysis: Amplifying reference gene primers gave estimates of nucleated cell counts. Only in-frame clones appear in the TCRdb table, and some are missing; sequencing was by immunoSEQ multiplex PCR. Clone size and the V and J calls come from that table; the DNA yielded D and trimming. Of roughly 290,000 clones in the sample, 89% were seen once. The chain carries TRBV6-5 and TRBJ2-3, with unresolved D. The source is a woman aged 60 to 75 with acute or convalescent COVID-19. The sequenced sample was peripheral blood. CDR3 sequence: CASTIDSSTDTQYF. The CDR3 DNA sequence: TGTGCCAGCACGATAGACTCTAGCACAGATACGCAGTATTTT.